A selection of T cell receptor beta chains follows, all from one sample in a study of cytomegalovirus exposure and HLA in healthy donors. The repertoire was sequenced with immunoSEQ multiplex PCR; TCRdb's copy has only in-frame clones and lacks some. This table holds roughly 150,000 clones, around 80% found once. Sequenced material: PBMCs. The receptors were gathered from a young man in good health and CMV-seropositive. The CDR3 runs from the conserved cysteine through the conserved F or W. Fields, in order: clone size, D gene, J gene, V gene, CDR3 protein, CDR3 DNA. D genes are given only for firm matches. Clone size is given for some rows only: seen once, a few or many times, or a class if the clone is expanded.

>-|TRBD2|TRBJ2-3|TRBV5-1
CASSLLAGGTDTQYF
TGCGCCAGCAGCTTGTTAGCGGGAGGGACGGATACGCAGTATTTT
>few|TRBD2|TRBJ2-3|TRBV4-1
CASSQDGGLAGGNRDTQYF
TGCGCCAGCAGCCAAGATGGGGGACTAGCGGGAGGGAATAGGGATACGCAGTATTTT
>-|-|TRBJ2-1|TRBV20-1
CSARVSHEQFF
TGCAGTGCTAGAGTCTCCCATGAGCAGTTCTTC
>-|TRBD1|TRBJ1-4|TRBV19
CASSDVGDRAKKLFF
TGTGCCAGTAGTGACGTCGGTGACAGGGCGAAGAAACTGTTTTTT
>-|-|TRBJ2-7|TRBV21-1
CASSKVCPRIRYEQYF
TGTGCCAGCAGCAAAGTTTGCCCGAGAATCCGCTACGAGCAGTACTTC
>-|TRBD2|TRBJ2-3|TRBV6-4
CASSDSTSGSTDTQYF
TGTGCCAGCAGTGACTCGACTAGCGGGAGCACAGATACGCAGTATTTT
>-|TRBD1|TRBJ1-5|TRBV5-1
CASSPGQGSVDNQPQHF
TGCGCCAGCAGCCCGGGACAGGGAAGTGTGGACAATCAGCCCCAGCATTTT
>-|-|TRBJ2-5|TRBV27
CASSFLGFQETQYF
TGTGCCAGCAGTTTCCTTGGCTTCCAAGAGACCCAGTACTTC
>-|-|TRBJ1-1|TRBV5-1
CASSLTLQGQNTEAFF
TGCGCCAGCAGCTTGACCCTGCAGGGGCAGAACACTGAAGCTTTCTTT
>few|TRBD1|TRBJ1-5|TRBV6-1
CASTFKGQGTQPQHF
TGTGCCAGCACCTTTAAAGGACAGGGGACCCAGCCCCAGCATTTT
>-|TRBD2|TRBJ2-1|TRBV25-1
CASSEYSGRDASDNEQFF
TGTGCCAGCAGTGAATATAGCGGGAGGGATGCCTCTGACAATGAGCAGTTCTTC
>few|TRBD1|TRBJ2-7|TRBV28
CASRHRGRYEQYF
TGTGCCAGCAGGCACAGGGGAAGATACGAGCAGTACTTC
>-|TRBD1|TRBJ1-1|TRBV4-1
CASSQGDRGTEAFF
TGCGCCAGCAGCCAAGGCGACAGGGGCACTGAAGCTTTCTTT
>-|TRBD1|TRBJ2-7|TRBV19
CASTKGQGGTYEQYF
TGTGCCAGTACTAAAGGACAGGGGGGAACCTACGAGCAGTACTTC
>-|TRBD2|TRBJ2-3|TRBV29-1
CSVESAALAGVATDTQYF
TGCAGCGTTGAGTCGGCAGCCCTAGCGGGAGTAGCTACAGATACGCAGTATTTT
>medium-sized|TRBD1|TRBJ2-3|TRBV30
CAWSGRDSMTDTQYF
TGTGCCTGGAGTGGCCGGGACAGCATGACAGATACGCAGTATTTT
>-|TRBD2|TRBJ2-1|TRBV2
CASRPTTGGGSYNEQFF
TGTGCCAGCAGACCCACCACCGGGGGGGGCTCCTACAATGAGCAGTTCTTC
>few|TRBD2|TRBJ2-7|TRBV29-1
CSAAGTNPYEQYF
TGCAGCGCAGCCGGGACTAACCCCTACGAGCAGTACTTC
>-|TRBD1|TRBJ1-2|TRBV29-1
CSVLTGDYTF
TGCAGCGTTTTGACAGGGGACTACACCTTC
>-|-|TRBJ2-7|TRBV6-1
CASSEGPGSYEQYF
TGTGCCAGCAGTGAAGGTCCGGGCTCCTACGAGCAGTACTTC
>-|-|TRBJ1-1|TRBV6-5
CASSYSINGVGEAFF
TGTGCCAGCAGTTACTCGATCAACGGGGTAGGTGAAGCTTTCTTT
>-|-|TRBJ2-3|TRBV29-1
CSVEYSSSTDTQYF
TGCAGCGTTGAATACAGCAGTAGCACAGATACGCAGTATTTT
>-|-|TRBJ2-1|TRBV23-1
CASSQKRGSSYNEQFF
TGCGCCAGCAGTCAAAAAAGGGGAAGCTCCTACAATGAGCAGTTCTTC
>-|-|TRBJ2-1|TRBV18
CASSPQATGLNEQFF
TGTGCCAGCTCACCACAAGCGACAGGACTCAATGAGCAGTTCTTC
>-|-|TRBJ2-1|TRBV4-1
CASSHRDSGEEQFF
TGCGCCAGCAGCCACCGGGACTCCGGTGAAGAGCAGTTCTTC
>-|TRBD2|TRBJ2-3|TRBV19
CASSIVELAGDTQYF
TGTGCCAGTAGTATCGTGGAACTAGCGGGTGATACGCAGTATTTT
>-|-|TRBJ2-5|TRBV6-6
CASSYLGVLGTQYF
TGTGCCAGCAGTTACTTAGGGGTTCTAGGGACCCAGTACTTC
>-|-|TRBJ2-3|TRBV9
CASSVDQDTQYF
TGTGCCAGCAGCGTAGATCAGGATACGCAGTATTTT
>-|-|TRBJ2-5|TRBV11-1
CASSPGWEETQYF
TGTGCCAGCAGCCCAGGGTGGGAAGAGACCCAGTACTTC
>once|TRBD2|TRBJ2-7|TRBV27
CASSSPRGAGTYEQYF
TGTGCCAGCAGTTCCCCCCGAGGAGCGGGAACCTACGAGCAGTACTTC
>-|-|TRBJ1-5|TRBV11-2
CASSFDSYQPQHF
TGTGCCAGCAGCTTTGACAGCTATCAGCCCCAGCATTTT
>-|-|TRBJ2-1|TRBV6-6
CASSRATDYSYNEQFF
TGTGCCAGCAGCCGAGCCACAGACTACTCCTACAATGAGCAGTTCTTC
>once|-|TRBJ2-7|TRBV6-4
CASRNVEASEQYF
TGTGCCAGCAGGAACGTGGAGGCATCCGAGCAGTACTTC
>-|TRBD1|TRBJ1-1|TRBV7-6
CASSPQQGSTEAFF
TGTGCCAGCAGCCCCCAACAGGGGAGCACTGAAGCTTTCTTT
>-|-|TRBJ2-7|TRBV18
CASSPGGRGRSSYEQYF
TGTGCCAGCTCACCGGGAGGGAGGGGGAGAAGCTCCTACGAGCAGTACTTC
>-|TRBD1|TRBJ2-7|TRBV4-1
CASSQVLQGKPYEQYF
TGCGCCAGCAGCCAGGTCCTACAGGGGAAGCCCTACGAGCAGTACTTC
>-|-|TRBJ2-7|TRBV27
CASSPGTKGVVSYEQYF
TGTGCCAGCAGTCCGGGGACGAAGGGGGTTGTATCCTACGAGCAGTACTTC
>-|TRBD2|TRBJ2-1|TRBV2
CASSGPGGDEQFF
TGTGCCAGCAGTGGACCGGGAGGGGATGAGCAGTTCTTC
>once|-|TRBJ2-6|TRBV18
CASSPMGQASGANVLTF
TGTGCCAGCTCACCAATGGGACAAGCCTCTGGGGCCAACGTCCTGACTTTC
>-|TRBD2|TRBJ2-5|TRBV11-2
CASSLDPARGAQETQYF
TGTGCCAGCAGCTTAGATCCCGCGCGGGGGGCCCAAGAGACCCAGTACTTC
>-|-|TRBJ1-1|TRBV20-1
CSGGQNTEAFF
TGCAGCGGGGGGCAGAACACTGAAGCTTTCTTT
>-|-|TRBJ1-2|TRBV20-1
CSAPPGSGYTF
TGCAGTGCCCCCCCAGGTAGTGGCTACACCTTC
>-|-|TRBJ2-7|TRBV27
CASSFTVATYEQYF
TGTGCCAGCAGTTTCACTGTAGCAACCTACGAGCAGTACTTC
>-|-|TRBJ2-1|TRBV29-1
CSVDTGGNEQFF
TGCAGCGTTGATACCGGGGGCAATGAGCAGTTCTTC
>-|TRBD1|TRBJ2-6|TRBV7-9
CASSLYGQGSGANVLTF
TGTGCCAGCAGCTTATATGGACAGGGCTCTGGGGCCAACGTCCTGACTTTC
>-|TRBD1|TRBJ2-7|TRBV19
CASSIRTGAYEQYF
TGTGCCAGTAGTATCAGGACAGGGGCCTACGAGCAGTACTTC
>many|TRBD1|TRBJ1-1|TRBV6-1
CAAGTGLRKNTEAFF
TGTGCCGCGGGGACAGGCCTGAGGAAGAACACTGAAGCTTTCTTT
>once|TRBD1|TRBJ1-5|TRBV19
CASSPQGALQPQHF
TGTGCCAGTAGTCCACAGGGGGCTTTGCAGCCCCAGCATTTT
>-|-|TRBJ2-1|TRBV27
CASSLRSGSSYNEQFF
TGTGCCAGCAGTTTAAGGTCGGGTAGCTCCTACAATGAGCAGTTCTTC
>-|TRBD1|TRBJ2-5|TRBV28
CASSWGQGNQETQYF
TGTGCCAGCAGTTGGGGACAGGGAAACCAAGAGACCCAGTACTTC